This is a list of T cell receptor beta chains from one sample in a study of T cells in Graves' hyperthyroidism and ophthalmopathy. TCRdb ran MiXCR on the multiplex PCR reads and lists one entry per CDR3 protein. The data hold about 210,000 distinct CDR3 sequences, with 17% observed a single time. Sequences were obtained from blood. All receptors come from a man aged 45-65 years with Graves' hyperthyroidism. The CDR3 runs from the conserved cysteine through the conserved F or W. Each record gives: V gene, D gene, clone size, J gene, CDR3 DNA, CDR3 protein. The D gene is left open where the match is weak. Part of the rows lack a size; the others show once, few, many or a class for expanded clones.

TRBV2	.	few	TRBJ1-2	TGTGCCAGCAGTCCAGTCCGCAGGATCCTGTATGGCTACACCTTC	CASSPVRRILYGYTF
TRBV12-3/TRBV12-4	TRBD2	many	TRBJ2-1	TGTGCCAGCAGCCATAGCGGGAGTAGAGGCAATGAGCAGTTCTTC	CASSHSGSRGNEQFF
TRBV7-8	.	.	TRBJ1-4	TGTGCCAGCAGCGGACGACAGGAACAGAATGAAAAACTGTTTTTT	CASSGRQEQNEKLFF
TRBV15	.	.	TRBJ1-1	TGTGCCACCGCGACGGCTGGCACTGAAGCTTTCTTT	CATATAGTEAFF
TRBV12-3/TRBV12-4	TRBD2	.	TRBJ2-2	TGTGCCAGCAGTTTATGGGGGAGGGGCGGGGAGCTGTTTTTT	CASSLWGRGGELFF
TRBV27	.	.	TRBJ1-1	TGTGCCAGCAGTTTATTGACAGCCTTGAACACTGAAGCTTTCTTT	CASSLLTALNTEAFF
TRBV11-1	TRBD1	many	TRBJ2-5	TGTGCCAGCAGCCCCCGACAGGGACCAGAGACCCAGTACTTC	CASSPRQGPETQYF
TRBV27	TRBD1	.	TRBJ2-1	TGTGCCAGCAGTTCCTACAGGGGCAATGAGCAGTTCTTC	CASSSYRGNEQFF
TRBV29-1	TRBD1	.	TRBJ2-7	TGCAGCGTCCGGGACAGTTCCTACGAGCAGTACTTC	CSVRDSSYEQYF
TRBV18	TRBD1	many	TRBJ1-5	TGTGCCAGCTCACCGAGACAGGGGGGTCAGCCCCAGCATTTT	CASSPRQGGQPQHF
TRBV11-1	.	many	TRBJ2-7	TGTGCAAGAACCGGGACCCCAAAGGACGAGCAGTACTTC	CARTGTPKDEQYF
TRBV20-1	.	many	TRBJ2-2	TGCAGTGCTAGAGATATGACGGACTGGGGGACCGGGGAGCTGTTTTTT	CSARDMTDWGTGELFF
TRBV19	.	.	TRBJ1-5	TGTGCCAGTAGTATCGTGAGTCATAGCAATCAGCCCCAGCATTTT	CASSIVSHSNQPQHF
TRBV27	.	.	TRBJ1-5	TGTGCCAGCCTTCGGGGGGGTGGACAGCCCCAGCATTTT	CASLRGGGQPQHF
TRBV11-2	TRBD2	many	TRBJ2-1	TGTGCCAGCAGCTTAGGGGGACTAGCCGGAGTACTGAATGAGCAGTTCTTC	CASSLGGLAGVLNEQFF
TRBV6-1	TRBD1	.	TRBJ1-5	TGTGCCAGCAGTTGGGACAGCAATTCCGATAGCAATCAGCCCCAGCATTTT	CASSWDSNSDSNQPQHF
TRBV28	TRBD1	once	TRBJ1-2	TGTGCCAGCAGTTTGGACCAGGGGGGGGGGATATATGGCTACACCTTC	CASSLDQGGGIYGYTF
TRBV2	TRBD2	many	TRBJ2-7	TGTGCCAGCTGTCGGGGGGGAGCTAGGACCTACGAGCAGTACTTC	CASCRGGARTYEQYF
TRBV18	.	few	TRBJ2-7	TGTGCCAGCTCACCGCTGGCAGGAATCTACGAGCAGTACTTC	CASSPLAGIYEQYF
TRBV7-9	.	many	TRBJ2-3	TGTGCCAGCAGCGCCCGGGTATTTTCTCGCACAGATACGCAGTATTTT	CASSARVFSRTDTQYF
TRBV30	TRBD1	many	TRBJ1-5	TGTGCCTGGCAAGGGGGCCTGGGACAGCCCCAGCATTTT	CAWQGGLGQPQHF
TRBV20-1	.	few	TRBJ2-5	TGCAGTGCGACCCCTGGGGGCGGGGTAAGAGAGACCCAGTACTTC	CSATPGGGVRETQYF
TRBV19	TRBD1	.	TRBJ2-7	TGTGCCAGTAGTAAAACAGGGGTCAGCTACGAGCAGTACTTC	CASSKTGVSYEQYF
TRBV3-1	.	.	TRBJ2-7	TGTGCCAGCAGCTCTCGTGGGGGACCCTTGGCCTCCTACGAGCAGTACTTC	CASSSRGGPLASYEQYF
TRBV6-1	.	few	TRBJ2-3	TGTGCCAGCAGTTTAGGGGTTTCCCCCCGACCAGATACGCAGTATTTT	CASSLGVSPRPDTQYF
TRBV6-5	.	few	TRBJ2-1	TGTGCCAGCAGTTATACAGCCAGAGATGAGCAGTTCTTC	CASSYTARDEQFF
TRBV7-8	TRBD2	many	TRBJ2-2	TGTGCCAGCAAAGAATGGACTAGCGGGAGTCCCGGGGAGCTGTTTTTT	CASKEWTSGSPGELFF
TRBV4-3	TRBD2	few	TRBJ2-5	TGCGCCAGCAGCCAAGACTACATACTAGCGGGAGGCGAGACCCAGTACTTC	CASSQDYILAGGETQYF
TRBV5-1	.	many	TRBJ2-3	TGCGCCAGCAGCCAACACGGAGACGTCACAGATACGCAGTATTTT	CASSQHGDVTDTQYF
TRBV28	TRBD1	many	TRBJ2-5	TGTGCCATCGGGACAGGAATGTACCAAGAGACCCAGTACTTC	CAIGTGMYQETQYF
TRBV20-1	TRBD2	few	TRBJ2-4	TGCAGTGCCATCACTAGCGGGTCTTTCCATGTAGCCAAAAACATTCAGTACTTC	CSAITSGSFHVAKNIQYF
TRBV29-1	.	.	TRBJ2-2	TGCAGCGTTGAAGGATTTGGGGTTGACGGGGAGCTGTTTTTT	CSVEGFGVDGELFF
TRBV12-5	.	once	TRBJ1-6	TGTGCTAGTGGACGCATCTTAACAAGGGTCCCAACTAATTCACCCCTCCACTTT	CASGRILTRVPTNSPLHF
TRBV4-1	.	few	TRBJ2-2	TGCGCCAGCAGAATGGCCGTGAACACCGGGGAGCTGTTTTTT	CASRMAVNTGELFF
TRBV7-9	.	many	TRBJ2-5	TGTGCCAGCGGATACTATAGGGGGGATCAAGAGACCCAGTACTTC	CASGYYRGDQETQYF
TRBV20-1	.	.	TRBJ2-5	TGCAGTGCTATACTAGGGTGGGGAGAGACCCAGTACTTC	CSAILGWGETQYF
TRBV4-1	TRBD2	few	TRBJ2-3	TGCGCCAGCACCTCTCCGGGACTAGCTGCTAATACGCAGTATTTT	CASTSPGLAANTQYF
TRBV18	.	many	TRBJ1-5	TGTGCCAGCTCACCAACGGAGGAAAATCAGCCCCAGCATTTT	CASSPTEENQPQHF
TRBV6-1	.	many	TRBJ1-1	TGTGCCAGCAGTGTAGGCGGAATGAACACTGAAGCTTTCTTT	CASSVGGMNTEAFF
TRBV2	.	.	TRBJ2-7	TGTGCCAGCGGAGGGCTACCATACGAGCAGTACTTC	CASGGLPYEQYF
TRBV7-6	.	.	TRBJ2-2	TGTGCCAGCAGCCCGGAGACAAGGGGCACCGGGGAGCTGTTTTTT	CASSPETRGTGELFF
TRBV14	.	.	TRBJ2-7	TGTGCCAGCAGCCGTCGTTTGGGGGAAGCCTACGAGCAGTACTTC	CASSRRLGEAYEQYF
TRBV28	.	many	TRBJ1-1	TGTGCCAGCAATATCAGGACTGAAGCTTTCTTT	CASNIRTEAFF
TRBV7-9	.	many	TRBJ2-3	TGTGCCTCGGGGACACTAGCAGCAGATACGCAGTATTTT	CASGTLAADTQYF
TRBV11-2	.	.	TRBJ2-7	TGTGCCAGCAGCTTAGGCTATCCATACGAGCAGTACTTC	CASSLGYPYEQYF
TRBV6-1	TRBD2	few	TRBJ2-7	TGTGCCAGCACCGAGAGCGGGAGCTACGAGCAGTACTTC	CASTESGSYEQYF
TRBV12-3/TRBV12-4	.	.	TRBJ2-4	TGTGCCAGCAGCCCGTCCCAGTGGGGGCTAGCCAAAAACATTCAGTACTTC	CASSPSQWGLAKNIQYF
TRBV20-1	.	.	TRBJ2-5	TGCAGTGCTAGAGATAGTTGGGGTACAGGGAGCCAAGAGACCCAGTACTTC	CSARDSWGTGSQETQYF
TRBV20-1	TRBD1	many	TRBJ1-1	TGCAGTGCTAGGGCCGCCGGGACAGGAGGGAACACTGAAGCTTTCTTT	CSARAAGTGGNTEAFF
TRBV4-1	TRBD1	.	TRBJ2-3	TGCGCCAGCAGCCGAGCGACAGGGGTAACAGATACGCAGTATTTT	CASSRATGVTDTQYF
TRBV20-1	TRBD2	many	TRBJ2-7	TGCAGTGCTAGGGGACTAGCGAGAGTCGGTCTCGAGCAGTACTTC	CSARGLARVGLEQYF
TRBV28	.	few	TRBJ2-1	TGTGCCAGCAGTTTATCCCGGGGGGAGCAGTTCTTC	CASSLSRGEQFF
TRBV27	.	many	TRBJ2-7	TGTGCCAGCAGTTTAAACAGGGACTCCTACGAGCAGTACTTC	CASSLNRDSYEQYF
TRBV30	.	many	TRBJ2-2	TGTGCCTGGAATTTAATACGGGACATTTTTCAACAATCCACCGGGGAGCTGTTTTTT	CAWNLIRDIFQQSTGELFF